One TCR beta chain is described in this entry. Data came from immunoSEQ multiplex PCR; TCRdb stores just in-frame clones and leaves some out. The sample lists 9,000 to 9,500 clones; around 77% were seen once. The record originates from a study of tumor-infiltrating lymphocytes in localized non-small cell lung cancer. The overall study: Some samples were collected after neoadjuvant chemotherapy; smokers, never-smokers and several histologies were included.

There are 13 residues in the CDR3. The germline V gene has CDR1 SGHNT and CDR2 YYREEE (reference sequence). V was pared by 0 bases and J by 10 bases, with 8 bases between. The material sequenced was uninvolved lung tissue not adjacent to the tumor. The J gene is TRBJ1-6, the V gene TRBV5-4, with no clear D. The receptor comes from a human donor with non-small cell lung cancer. CDR3 loop: CASSLGGSSPLHF. The CDR3 nucleotides are TGTGCCAGCAGCTTGGGTGGGAGCTCACCCCTCCACTTT.